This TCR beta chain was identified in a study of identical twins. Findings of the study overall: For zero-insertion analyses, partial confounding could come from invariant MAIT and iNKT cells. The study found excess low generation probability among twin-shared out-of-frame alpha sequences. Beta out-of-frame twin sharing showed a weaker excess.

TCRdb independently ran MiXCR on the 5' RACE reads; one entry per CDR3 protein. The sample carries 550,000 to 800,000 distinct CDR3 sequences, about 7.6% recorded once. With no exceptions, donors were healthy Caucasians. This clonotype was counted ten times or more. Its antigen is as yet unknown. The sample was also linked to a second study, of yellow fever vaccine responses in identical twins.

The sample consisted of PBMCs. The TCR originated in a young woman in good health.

In DNA form, the CDR3 reads TGTGCCTCAAGAAAACAGGGGGCCATGAGTGGTGAGCAGTTCTTC. It is translated as CASRKQGAMSGEQFF. The rearrangement uses TRBV12-3 or TRBV12-4 and TRBJ2-1, with 9 bases that match TRBD1. With 11 bases clipped from V and 9 bases from J, the junction kept 17 bases outside the gene matches. CDR3 length: 15 amino acids.